These 4 T cell receptor beta chains came from one sample sequenced in a study of regulatory T cells in long-lasting Graves disease (dated by TCRdb to the early 2020s). The time point label corresponds to: persistent/refractory GD, antithyroid drugs over 5 years with positive TRAb. For both TCR sequencing and RNA sequencing, RNA was extracted from PBMCs using TRIzol. Receptors were amplified or captured by multiplex PCR. The sequencer listed for this sample is Illumina HiSeq 4000. To build TCR beta libraries, CDR3 regions were amplified by Arm-PCR using iRepertoire HTBI primers. The raw public reads went through TCRdb reprocessing: fastp at Q25, MiXCR clone calling, in-frame beta chains kept. Each record represents a unique CDR3 protein, reported with the most common genes and DNA among its rows. The table for this sample lists approximately 350,000 distinct CDR3 sequences; 20% to 25% of them were counted only once. Jointly, the top ten make up about 27% of the sample.

The sample was peripheral blood mononuclear cells (PBMCs), taken when the disease was refractory, from a patient treated with antithyroid drugs. The receptors were gathered from a woman in her forties with Graves disease. Donor details come from another sample of the same person, matched by shared clones.

V is TRBV29-1 and J is TRBJ2-1; 10 bases are shared with TRBD2. The CDR3 runs to 13 residues. The germline gives CDR1 SQVTM, CDR2 ANQGSEA. After removal of 3 bases from V and 15 bases from J, the junction contained 11 bases not matched to a gene. DNA of the CDR3: TGCAGCGTTGAGGCCCTAGCGGGAGTAGGCCTGTTCTTC. Protein sequence: CSVEALAGVGLFF.

The chain uses TRBV7-2 and TRBJ2-7; tentative D call: TRBD2 (6 bases). V dropped 1 base and J dropped 5 bases, with 15 bases sitting between them. This CDR3 has 15 residues. The germline gives CDR1 SGHTA, CDR2 FQGNSA. CDR3 residues: CASSLVRGSWNEQYF. In DNA form, the CDR3 reads TGTGCCAGCAGCTTAGTCCGGGGGAGTTGGAACGAGCAGTACTTC. Based on the CDR3 plus reference TRBV7-2 and TRBJ2-7, the full variable domain is GAGVSQSPSNKVTEKGKDVELRCDPISGHTALYWYRQSLGQGLEFLIYFQGNSAPDKSGLPSDRFSAERTGGSVSTLTIQRTQQEDSAVYLCASSLVRGSWNEQYFGPGTRLTVT.

At least ten counts were recorded for this clonotype. The rearrangement joins TRBV5-1 to TRBJ2-2; TRBD2 agrees at 8 bases. Germline trimming cut 2 bases from V and 4 bases from J; bases unmatched to any gene: 4. The CDR3 is made up of 15 amino acids. In germline, CDR1 is SGHRS, CDR2 YFSETQ. The CDR3 reads CASSLRLAFTGELFF. The CDR3 DNA is TGCGCCAGCAGCTTAAGACTAGCGTTCACCGGGGAGCTGTTTTTT. Looking up the rest from reference TRBV5-1 and TRBJ2-2 gives the full variable domain: KAGVTQTPRYLIKTRGQQVTLSCSPISGHRSVSWYQQTPGQGLQFLFEYFSETQRNKGNFPGRFSGRQFSNSRSEMNVSTLELGDSALYLCASSLRLAFTGELFFGEGSRLTVL.

This clonotype has a count of ten or more. The chain employs TRBV7-8 and TRBJ2-5; 12 positions match TRBD2. The V gene's germline CDR1 is SGHVS and CDR2 FQNEAQ. The CDR3 covers 17 residues. Germline trimming cut 7 bases from V and 2 bases from J; bases unmatched to any gene: 11. The CDR3 is CASTFHGLAGQQETQYF. CDR3 nucleotides: TGTGCCAGCACCTTTCACGGACTAGCGGGACAACAAGAGACCCAGTACTTC.